A single sample is the source of the 21 T cell receptor beta chains below, sequenced in a study of blood T cells in healthy people across ages. The second PCR ran roughly 6 to 12 cycles with a sample-barcoded 5' primer and J-beta primers. TCRdb fed the 5' RACE reads into MiXCR, producing one record per CDR3 protein. The table has roughly 1,500,000 distinct CDR3 sequences, roughly 32% seen once. The sequenced sample consisted of blood. These receptor sequences come from a woman aged 30 to 39 in good health.

A note on this clonotype: A much larger clone sits a single nucleotide away, making a read error possible. The chain has TRBV10-3 and TRBJ2-7; 13 bases fit TRBD2. The germline V gene has CDR1 ENHRY and CDR2 SYGVKD. CDR3 length: 16 amino acids. This chain's CDR3 is CVISKGLAGLIYEQYF. In DNA form, the CDR3 reads TGTGTCATCAGTAAGGGACTAGCGGGGCTAATCTACGAGCAGTACTTC.

This clonotype was seen only a few times. The rearrangement joins TRBV29-1 to TRBJ1-2; D uncertain. There are 14 residues in the CDR3. V gave up 3 bases and J gave up 4 bases, with 15 bases separating them. Per germline, CDR1 SQVTM and CDR2 ANQGSEA. The CDR3 sequence is CSVDSETKIYGYTF. Here the CDR3 DNA reads TGCAGCGTTGATTCCGAGACGAAGATCTATGGCTACACCTTC.

This chain links TRBV5-1 with TRBJ1-6, with a tentative D call TRBD1 (5 bases). Germline loops: CDR1 SGHRS, CDR2 YFSETQ. The CDR3 has 13 residues. V was trimmed by 7 bases and J by 5 bases, leaving 10 bases between them. The CDR3 region is CASRQSDNSPLHF. CDR3 DNA sequence: TGCGCCAGCCGACAGTCCGATAATTCACCCCTCCACTTT.

This chain joins TRBV20-1 and TRBJ1-6; D gene unclear. CDR3 length equals 13 residues. The germline CDR1 and CDR2 sequences are DFQATT and SNEGSKA (reference sequence). Trimming left V 8 bases short and J 10 bases short, with 18 bases between. The chain's CDR3 is CSTTLNRESPLHF. The CDR3 DNA sequence: TGCAGTACCACATTAAACAGAGAATCACCCCTCCACTTT.

The chain carries TRBV6-5 and TRBJ2-7; unclear D gene. Germline values: CDR1 MNHEY, CDR2 SVGAGI. Deletions cut 2 bases from V and 0 bases from J, with 11 bases between. This CDR3 is 15 amino acids long. The CDR3 reads CASSYNTESSYEQYF. CDR3 in DNA: TGTGCCAGCAGTTACAACACAGAGAGCTCCTACGAGCAGTACTTC.

V and J are TRBV28 and TRBJ2-7, with TRBD1 matching over 9 bases. This CDR3 is built from 15 residues. V trimming: 6 bases; J trimming: 2 bases; junction bases outside the gene matches: 8. Germline values: CDR1 MDHEN, CDR2 SYDVKM. The chain's CDR3 is CASRSRTGATYEQYF. The CDR3 DNA reads TGTGCCAGCAGATCCCGGACAGGGGCGACCTACGAGCAGTACTTC.

The J gene is TRBJ1-5, the V gene TRBV5-1; 9 bases fit TRBD1. Trimming cost V 4 bases and J 6 bases; bases outside gene matches: 11. The CDR3 runs to 16 residues. The germline gives CDR1 SGHRS, CDR2 YFSETQ. CDR3 nucleotide sequence: TGCGCCAGCAGCCCCGGGACAGGGAGAGAGGGTCAGCCCCAGCATTTT. This gives the protein CASSPGTGREGQPQHF.

The chain is built from TRBV10-3 and TRBJ2-7, with D possibly being TRBD2 (5 bases). V shed 10 bases and J shed 3 bases, with 10 bases lying between them. The CDR3 totals 11 residues. Germline V gene data show CDR1 as ENHRY and CDR2 as SYGVKD. In nucleotides, the CDR3 is TGTGCCACTATCGGGAACTACGAGCAGTACTTC. Translated: CATIGNYEQYF.

The chain is built from TRBV5-1 and TRBJ2-5, with TRBD2 matching over 9 bases. Germline V gene sequence: CDR1 SGHRS, CDR2 YFSETQ. Losses at the gene ends were 3 bases for V and 3 bases for J; bases not matched to a gene: 9. The CDR3 totals 16 residues. CDR3 loop: CASSSAAGGPKETQYF. CDR3 DNA: TGCGCCAGCAGCTCGGCAGCGGGGGGACCGAAAGAGACCCAGTACTTC.

The V and J genes are TRBV20-1 and TRBJ1-1; no reliable D call. Germline CDR1 DFQATT, CDR2 SNEGSKA (reference sequence). There are 12 residues in the CDR3. The CDR3 protein is CRVHAVGTEAFF. Written as DNA, the CDR3 is TGCAGGGTCCATGCGGTCGGCACTGAAGCTTTCTTT.

This chain joins TRBV7-3 and TRBJ2-6; the D gene is possibly TRBD2 (5 bases). CDR3 size: 18 residues. V was trimmed by 6 bases and J by 0 bases, leaving 18 bases between them. Germline lookup yields CDR1 SGHTA and CDR2 FQGTGA. CDR3 loop: CASSKIRRPISGANVLTF. CDR3 nucleotides: TGTGCCAGCAGTAAAATCCGGAGGCCCATCTCTGGGGCCAACGTCCTGACTTTC.

This clonotype was seen a few times. The chain recombines TRBV6-2 or TRBV6-3 with TRBJ2-1, with TRBD2 matching over 10 bases. CDR3 size: 15 residues. CDR1 is MNHEY and CDR2 is SVGEGT in the germline V gene. J was trimmed by 9 bases and V by 6 bases; bases with no gene match: 11. The CDR3 loop is CASRTNLAGVFEQFF. The CDR3 DNA reads as TGTGCCAGCAGAACGAACCTAGCGGGAGTTTTTGAGCAGTTCTTC.

This clonotype was counted a single time. V gene TRBV4-1 combines with J gene TRBJ1-1, with a possible D match to TRBD1 (5 bases). Germline assignment: CDR1 MGHRA and CDR2 YSYEKL. V shed 4 bases and J shed 1 base, with 19 bases lying between them. The CDR3 covers 17 residues. The CDR3 reads CASSRQTLGTANTEAFF. The CDR3, as DNA: TGCGCCAGCAGCCGCCAAACTTTAGGGACGGCGAACACTGAAGCTTTCTTT.

This clonotype was counted between two and nine times. This chain joins TRBV5-1 and TRBJ2-1; the match to TRBD1 covers 9 bases. The CDR3 is 16 residues long. Germline V CDR1 and CDR2: SGHRS, YFSETQ. V lost 4 bases, J lost 7 bases, and 12 bases stayed unmatched. In DNA, the CDR3 is TGCGCCAGCAGCCAATACAGACAGGGGGTGGGGAATGAGCAGTTCTTC. Translated, it gives CASSQYRQGVGNEQFF.

Ten or more counts support this clonotype. The V and J genes are TRBV5-1 and TRBJ1-4; D is possibly TRBD1 (6 bases). Germline V gives CDR1 SGHRS, CDR2 YFSETQ. V lost 5 bases and J lost 6, with 14 bases in between. The CDR3 contains 14 residues. The CDR3 reads CASRSGGIDEKLFF. The CDR3 DNA sequence: TGCGCCAGCAGGAGCGGGGGCATAGATGAAAAACTGTTTTTT. Supplemented by reference TRBV5-1 and TRBJ1-4, the full variable domain reads KAGVTQTPRYLIKTRGQQVTLSCSPISGHRSVSWYQQTPGQGLQFLFEYFSETQRNKGNFPGRFSGRQFSNSRSEMNVSTLELGDSALYLCASRSGGIDEKLFFGSGTQLSVL.

This sequence joins TRBV13 and TRBJ2-7; perhaps TRBD2 as D (5 bases). The CDR3 is 15 amino acids. Trimming removed 3 bases at V and 5 bases at J, with 17 bases between. CDR1 and CDR2 from the germline V gene are PRHDT and FYEKMQ (reference sequence). In nucleotides, the CDR3 is TGTGCCAGCAGCTTCGGAGGTAATGGTGGGAACGAGCAGTACTTC. As protein: CASSFGGNGGNEQYF.

This clonotype turned up a few times. The V and J genes are TRBV7-2 and TRBJ2-1; 7 bases agree with TRBD2. There are 16 residues in the CDR3. The V and J ends lost 1 base and 7 bases, in that order; junction bases with no gene match: 10. Germline loops: CDR1 SGHTA, CDR2 FQGNSA. The CDR3 DNA reads as TGTGCCAGCAGCTTAGTTCCCCCCGCTAGCGGTAATGAGCAGTTCTTC. Protein: CASSLVPPASGNEQFF.

The J gene is TRBJ1-1, the V gene TRBV3-1, with unresolved D. Germline V CDR1 and CDR2: LGHDT, YNNKEL (reference sequence). The CDR3 covers 12 residues. The V end lost 5 bases, the J end lost 8 bases, and 12 bases lay between the germline ends. The CDR3 loop is CASSGRGREAFF. CDR3 DNA: TGTGCCAGCAGCGGACGTGGCAGAGAAGCTTTCTTT.

A note on this clonotype: This sequence may be a read error, since a much larger clone differs from it by one base. The chain uses TRBV5-6 and TRBJ2-1; the D is unclear. The length of the CDR3 is 15 residues. Germline-derived CDR1 and CDR2 are SGHDT and YYEEEE. CDR3 residues: CASSLGRISYNEQCF. In nucleotides, the CDR3 is TGTGCCAGCAGCCTCGGACGGATCTCCTACAATGAGCAGTGCTTC.

The table lists this clonotype with a few counts. This rearrangement joins TRBV11-1 to TRBJ2-3; the D gene is possibly TRBD1 (6 bases). The CDR3 consists of 15 residues. V was trimmed by 2 bases and J by 4 bases, leaving 13 bases between them. Germline-derived CDR1 and CDR2 are SGHAT and FQDESV (reference sequence). The CDR3 sequence: CASSLTGWDPDTQYF. The CDR3 DNA reads as TGTGCCAGCAGCTTAACAGGGTGGGACCCAGATACGCAGTATTTT.

A few counts support this clonotype. The rearrangement joins TRBV11-2 to TRBJ2-1, with D possibly TRBD2 on 5 matching bases. Trimming took 4 bases from V and 6 from J, leaving 16 bases between them. The germline CDR1 and CDR2 sequences are SGHAT and FQNNGV. The CDR3 length is 15 residues. CDR3 in DNA: TGTGCCAGCAGCTACTACGAGCGCGGGTCCAATGAGCAGTTCTTC. Amino acids: CASSYYERGSNEQFF.